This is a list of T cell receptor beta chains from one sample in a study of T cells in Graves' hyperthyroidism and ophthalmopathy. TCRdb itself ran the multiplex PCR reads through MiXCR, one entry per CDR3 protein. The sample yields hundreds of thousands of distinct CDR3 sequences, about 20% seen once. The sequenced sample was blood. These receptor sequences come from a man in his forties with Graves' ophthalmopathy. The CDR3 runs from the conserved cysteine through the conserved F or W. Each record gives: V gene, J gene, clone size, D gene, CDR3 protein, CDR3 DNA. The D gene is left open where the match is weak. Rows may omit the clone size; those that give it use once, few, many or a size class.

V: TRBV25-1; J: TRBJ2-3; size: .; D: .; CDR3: CASSRERVDQRIGDTQYF; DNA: TGTGCCAGCAGTAGGGAGCGGGTGGACCAGCGCATTGGGGATACGCAGTATTTT
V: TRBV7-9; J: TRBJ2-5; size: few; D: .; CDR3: CASSFMTKETQYF; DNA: TGTGCCAGCAGCTTCATGACAAAAGAGACCCAGTACTTC
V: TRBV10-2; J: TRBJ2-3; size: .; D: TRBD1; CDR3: CAAAQQGATDTQYF; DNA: TGCGCCGCAGCCCAGCAGGGGGCCACAGATACGCAGTATTTT
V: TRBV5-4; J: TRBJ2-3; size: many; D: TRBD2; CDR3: CASSSSGRRSDTQYF; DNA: TGTGCCAGCAGTTCTAGCGGGAGAAGATCAGATACGCAGTATTTT
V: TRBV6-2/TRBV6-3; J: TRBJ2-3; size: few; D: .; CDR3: CASSYSKKKGDTQYF; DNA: TGTGCCAGCAGTTACAGCAAGAAAAAAGGGGATACGCAGTATTTT
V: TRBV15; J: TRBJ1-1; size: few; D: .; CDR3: CATSTDSHTEAFF; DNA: TGTGCCACCAGCACGGACAGCCACACTGAAGCTTTCTTT
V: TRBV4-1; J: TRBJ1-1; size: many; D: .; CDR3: CASSQYVSNTEAFF; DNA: TGCGCCAGCAGCCAATACGTATCGAACACTGAAGCTTTCTTT
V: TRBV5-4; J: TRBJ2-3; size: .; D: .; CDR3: CASSNSPSTDTQYF; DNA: TGTGCCAGCAGCAACTCGCCAAGCACAGATACGCAGTATTTT
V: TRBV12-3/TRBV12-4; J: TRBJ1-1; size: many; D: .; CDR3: CASSLSATEAFF; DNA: TGTGCCAGCAGTCTCTCAGCCACTGAAGCTTTCTTT
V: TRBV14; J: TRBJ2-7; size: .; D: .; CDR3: CASSHQRSHEQYF; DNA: TGTGCCAGCAGCCATCAAAGATCCCACGAGCAGTACTTC
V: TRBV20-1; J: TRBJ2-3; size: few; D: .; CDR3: CSATDFIGTDTQYF; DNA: TGCAGTGCGACCGACTTCATTGGCACAGATACGCAGTATTTT
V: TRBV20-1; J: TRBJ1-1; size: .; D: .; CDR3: CSARGLGDTEAFF; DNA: TGCAGTGCTAGGGGGCTGGGGGACACTGAAGCTTTCTTT
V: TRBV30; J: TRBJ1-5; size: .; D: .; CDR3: CAWREVFNQPQHF; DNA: TGTGCCTGGAGAGAAGTTTTTAATCAGCCCCAGCATTTT
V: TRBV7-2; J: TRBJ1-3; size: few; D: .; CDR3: CASSLARGGSGNTIYF; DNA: TGTGCCAGCAGCTTAGCGCGGGGGGGCTCTGGAAACACCATATATTTT
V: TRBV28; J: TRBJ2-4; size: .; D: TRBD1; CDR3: CASSAAQGAKNIQYF; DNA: TGTGCCAGCAGTGCCGCACAGGGGGCCAAAAACATTCAGTACTTC
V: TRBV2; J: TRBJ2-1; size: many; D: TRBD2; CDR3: CASSPSGGEYNEQFF; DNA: TGTGCCAGCAGTCCTAGCGGGGGAGAGTACAATGAGCAGTTCTTC
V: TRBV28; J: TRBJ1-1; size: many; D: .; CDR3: CASSLYTTEAFF; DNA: TGTGCCAGCAGTTTATATACCACTGAAGCTTTCTTT
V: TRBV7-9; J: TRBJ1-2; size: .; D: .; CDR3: CASSPSASLPRYTF; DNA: TGTGCCAGCAGCCCCTCGGCCTCCCTCCCTAGGTACACCTTC
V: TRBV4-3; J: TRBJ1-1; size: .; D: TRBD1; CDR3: CASSQGGDRDSLLFF; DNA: TGCGCCAGCAGCCAAGGGGGCGACAGGGATTCCTTACTGTTCTTT
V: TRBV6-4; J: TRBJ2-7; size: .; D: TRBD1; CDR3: CAIGQGKVNEQYF; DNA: TGTGCCATCGGACAGGGGAAAGTCAACGAGCAGTACTTC
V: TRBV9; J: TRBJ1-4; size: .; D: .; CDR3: CASSRQQAGEKLFF; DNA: TGTGCCAGCAGCCGTCAACAGGCGGGAGAGAAACTGTTTTTT
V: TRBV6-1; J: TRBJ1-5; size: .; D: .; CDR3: CASEQGNNQPQHF; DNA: TGTGCCAGCGAACAGGGAAACAATCAGCCCCAGCATTTT
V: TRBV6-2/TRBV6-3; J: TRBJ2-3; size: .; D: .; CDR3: CASSYNTQYF; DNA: TGTGCCAGCAGTTATAATACGCAGTATTTT
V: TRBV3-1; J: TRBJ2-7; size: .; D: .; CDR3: CASSQASNYEQYF; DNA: TGTGCCAGCAGCCAAGCGTCCAACTACGAGCAGTACTTC
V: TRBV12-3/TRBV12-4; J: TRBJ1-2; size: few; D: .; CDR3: CASSSVTIGIRGYTF; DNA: TGTGCCAGCAGTTCCGTAACGATAGGGATCCGTGGCTACACCTTC
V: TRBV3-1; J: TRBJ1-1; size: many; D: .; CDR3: CASSQGGITEAFF; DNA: TGTGCCAGCAGCCAAGGGGGGATCACTGAAGCTTTCTTT
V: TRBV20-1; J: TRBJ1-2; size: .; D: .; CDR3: CSASPAMGYGYTF; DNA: TGCAGTGCTAGCCCGGCAATGGGGTATGGCTACACCTTC
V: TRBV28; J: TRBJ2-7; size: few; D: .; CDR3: CASSQQGEVLTNEQYF; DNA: TGTGCCAGCTCCCAGCAGGGCGAAGTACTAACTAACGAGCAGTACTTC
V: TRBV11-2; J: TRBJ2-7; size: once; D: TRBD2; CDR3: CASSPIPPSGASYEQYF; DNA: TGTGCCAGCAGCCCTATACCCCCTAGCGGGGCTTCCTACGAGCAGTACTTC
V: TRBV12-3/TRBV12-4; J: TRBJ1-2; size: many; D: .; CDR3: CASSFGAGYGYTF; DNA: TGTGCCAGCAGCTTCGGAGCCGGCTATGGCTACACCTTC
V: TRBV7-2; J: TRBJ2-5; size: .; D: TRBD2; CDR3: CASSPRAGTGETQYF; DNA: TGTGCCAGCAGCCCTAGAGCGGGAACGGGAGAGACCCAGTACTTC
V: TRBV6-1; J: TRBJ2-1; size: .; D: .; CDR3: CASRTSLGQFF; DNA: TGTGCCAGCAGGACTTCCCTTGGGCAGTTCTTC
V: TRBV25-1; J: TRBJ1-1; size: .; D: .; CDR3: CASSDWGQGGLEAFF; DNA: TGTGCCAGCAGTGATTGGGGGCAAGGGGGATTAGAAGCTTTCTTT
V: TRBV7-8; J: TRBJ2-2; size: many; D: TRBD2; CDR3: CASSLTSGSLAAGELFF; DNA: TGTGCCAGCAGCTTGACTAGCGGGAGTTTGGCGGCCGGGGAGCTGTTTTTT
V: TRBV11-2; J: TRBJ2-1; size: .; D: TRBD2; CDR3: CASSPQISGRGHEQFF; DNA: TGCGCCAGCAGCCCCCAGATTAGCGGGAGAGGGCATGAGCAGTTCTTC
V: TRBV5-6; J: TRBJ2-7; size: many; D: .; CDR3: CASSLGGDTYEQYF; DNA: TGTGCCAGCAGCTTGGGAGGCGATACCTACGAGCAGTACTTC
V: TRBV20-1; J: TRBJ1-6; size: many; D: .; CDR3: CSARGLGQYNSPLHF; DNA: TGCAGTGCTAGGGGTCTAGGACAGTATAATTCACCCCTCCACTTT
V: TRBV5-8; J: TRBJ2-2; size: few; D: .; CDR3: CASSLDGHITGELFF; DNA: TGTGCCAGCAGCTTGGACGGCCATATTACCGGGGAGCTGTTTTTT
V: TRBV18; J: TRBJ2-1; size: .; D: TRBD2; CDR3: CASSPTSGSSHNEQFF; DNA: TGTGCCAGCTCACCAACTAGCGGGAGCTCCCACAATGAGCAGTTCTTC